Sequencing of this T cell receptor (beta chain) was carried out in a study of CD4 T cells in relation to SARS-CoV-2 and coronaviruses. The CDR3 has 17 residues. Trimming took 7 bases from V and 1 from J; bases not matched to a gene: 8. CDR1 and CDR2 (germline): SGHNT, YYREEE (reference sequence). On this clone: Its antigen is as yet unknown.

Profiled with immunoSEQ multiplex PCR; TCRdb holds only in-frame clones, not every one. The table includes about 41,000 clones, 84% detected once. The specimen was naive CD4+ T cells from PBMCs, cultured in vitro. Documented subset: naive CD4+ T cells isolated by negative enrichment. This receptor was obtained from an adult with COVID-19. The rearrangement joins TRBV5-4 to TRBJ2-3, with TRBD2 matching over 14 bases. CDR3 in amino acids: CASAGTSGSRRTDTQYF. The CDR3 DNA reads TGTGCCAGCGCCGGGACTAGCGGGAGTCGGCGCACAGATACGCAGTATTTT.